This entry describes one T cell receptor (beta chain). This record comes from a study of graft-versus-host responses after intestinal transplantation. Study details: Each recipient received a multivisceral, liver-intestinal, or isolated intestinal graft.

Here immunoSEQ multiplex PCR was the method, and the copy in TCRdb shows in-frame clones only, minus some. The sample lists 9,900 or so clones, approximately 90% occurring once. This CDR3 region has 12 residues. The germline gives CDR1 ENHRY, CDR2 SYGVKD. V was clipped by 1 base and J by 4 bases, with 5 bases between them. V and J are TRBV10-3 and TRBJ2-7; D uncertain. The sequencing used PBMCs, collected more than 230 days after intestinal transplant. The clonotype was recovered from a human patient who received an intestinal transplant, so some T cells may come from the graft donor. The CDR3 protein is CAISEWGYEQYF. The CDR3 region has the DNA TGTGCCATCAGTGAGTGGGGATACGAGCAGTACTTC.